One sample yielded the 3 T cell receptor beta chains listed below, sequenced in a study of cytomegalovirus exposure and HLA in healthy donors. The PCR contained 60 Vbeta and 13 Jbeta primers. Using immunoSEQ multiplex PCR, the repertoire was profiled, and TCRdb retains in-frame clones only, with some absent. This sample carries 80,000 to 100,000 clones, over 65% of them seen once, and the ten largest clones take around 10%. Sequencing was carried out using PBMCs. The receptors were gathered from a human donor in good health.

The chain has TRBV19 and TRBJ2-2; 11 nucleotides align to TRBD1. J gave up 6 bases and V 2 bases, and 2 bases lay outside the gene matches. There are 15 residues in the CDR3. Germline V gene sequence: CDR1 LNHDA, CDR2 SQIVND (reference sequence). The CDR3 DNA follows: TGTGCCAGTAGTATAAAGGGACAGGGGGCCGGGGAGCTGTTTTTT. It specifies CASSIKGQGAGELFF.

The chain couples TRBV2 to TRBJ2-6; D gene ambiguous. This CDR3 comprises 15 residues. V shed 2 bases and J shed 0 bases, with 5 bases lying between them. Germline assignment: CDR1 SNHLY and CDR2 FYNNEI. The CDR3 sequence is CASSEYGSGANVLTF. In DNA form, the CDR3 reads TGTGCCAGCAGTGAATACGGCTCTGGGGCCAACGTCCTGACTTTC.

This chain connects TRBV27 to TRBJ1-1; D is perhaps TRBD1 (6 bases). V was cut by 0 bases and J by 5 bases, with 13 bases left in between. Germline lookup yields CDR1 MNHEY and CDR2 SMNVEV (reference sequence). The CDR3 is 15 residues long. The CDR3 DNA follows: TGTGCCAGCAGTTTATCGGCAGGGACAAGGACTGAAGCTTTCTTT. This translates into CASSLSAGTRTEAFF.